A selection of T cell receptor beta chains follows, all from one sample in a study of blood T cell repertoires in COVID-19. Assay used: immunoSEQ multiplex PCR; TCRdb lists only in-frame clones, some missing. The sample contains approximately 40,000 clones, 90% of which appear only once. The specimen was peripheral blood. The receptors were sampled from a human donor in a cohort sampled during active COVID-19. Both conserved end residues are part of each CDR3. Each record gives: V gene, D gene, clone size, J gene, CDR3 protein, CDR3 DNA. D genes are given only for firm matches. For some rows the clone size is stated as once, few or many, or as a class when expanded; others skip it.

TRBV7-3,TRBD2,NA,TRBJ2-1,CASSPRTSGSDEQFF,TGTGCCAGCAGCCCCCGGACTAGCGGGAGCGATGAGCAGTTCTTC
TRBV5-1,TRBD1,NA,TRBJ2-5,CASSLTGGKETQYF,TGCGCCAGCAGCTTGACAGGGGGCAAGGAGACCCAGTACTTC
TRBV2,TRBD1,NA,TRBJ2-7,CASRRQGIRDEQYF,TGTGCCAGCAGACGACAGGGTATTAGAGACGAGCAGTACTTC
TRBV6-5,NA,NA,TRBJ1-1,CASSYLQGNTEAFF,TGTGCCAGCAGTTATCTTCAGGGGAACACTGAAGCTTTCTTT
TRBV18,TRBD1,NA,TRBJ1-3,CASSPPQGVYGNTIYF,TGTGCCAGCTCACCACCCCAGGGGGTATATGGAAACACCATATATTTT
TRBV28,NA,once,TRBJ1-3,CASSLRVLSGNTIYF,TGTGCCAGCAGTTTACGGGTCCTCTCTGGAAACACCATATATTTT
TRBV19,TRBD2,NA,TRBJ2-3,CASSRWLAGSTDTQYF,TGTGCCAGTAGTAGGTGGCTAGCGGGCAGCACAGATACGCAGTATTTT
TRBV28,NA,NA,TRBJ1-1,CASSSKRQAAVVAFF,TGTGCCAGCAGTTCGAAAAGACAGGCGGCGGTGGTAGCTTTCTTT
TRBV28,TRBD2,NA,TRBJ2-7,CASSLPGLVGEQYF,TGTGCCAGCAGCCTACCGGGACTAGTAGGCGAGCAGTACTTC
TRBV7-2,TRBD1,NA,TRBJ1-2,CASSSSRTGDYGYTF,TGTGCCAGCAGCTCATCCCGGACAGGGGACTATGGCTACACCTTC
TRBV24-1,TRBD1,NA,TRBJ2-5,CATGGDWQETQYF,TGTGCCACAGGGGGCGATTGGCAAGAGACCCAGTACTTC
TRBV28,TRBD2,once,TRBJ2-5,CASTPSGRASGQYF,TGTGCCAGCACCCCGAGCGGGAGGGCCTCGGGCCAGTACTTC
TRBV5-8,TRBD1,NA,TRBJ2-7,CASSQRTGAYSYEQYF,TGTGCCAGCAGCCAACGGACAGGTGCCTACTCCTACGAGCAGTACTTC
TRBV10-2,NA,once,TRBJ1-1,CASKYGNTEAFF,TGCGCCAGCAAGTACGGGAACACTGAAGCTTTCTTT
TRBV7-2,TRBD1,NA,TRBJ1-1,CASSPRTGWTEAFF,TGTGCCAGCAGCCCAAGGACAGGGTGGACTGAAGCTTTCTTT
TRBV28,TRBD1,NA,TRBJ1-4,CASSSRDRGLGNEKLFF,TGTGCCAGCAGTTCCCGGGACAGGGGGCTAGGTAATGAAAAACTGTTTTTT
TRBV27,NA,NA,TRBJ2-1,CASSPQDNEQFF,TGTGCCAGCAGTCCGCAGGACAATGAGCAGTTCTTC
TRBV30,NA,NA,TRBJ1-2,CAWSVGTASGYTF,TGTGCCTGGAGTGTAGGCACAGCCTCAGGCTACACCTTC
TRBV6-6,TRBD2,NA,TRBJ2-3,CASSNRLAADTQYF,TGTGCCAGCAGTAACCGACTAGCGGCAGATACGCAGTATTTT
TRBV28,NA,NA,TRBJ2-3,CASRGVGWGTDTQYF,TGTGCCAGCAGGGGAGTGGGTTGGGGCACAGATACGCAGTATTTT
TRBV28,NA,NA,TRBJ2-7,CASSLGTAYEQYF,TGTGCCAGCAGTTTAGGCACAGCCTACGAGCAGTACTTC
TRBV7-2,NA,NA,TRBJ2-1,CASSLGQYNEQFF,TGTGCCAGCAGCTTAGGACAGTACAATGAGCAGTTCTTC
TRBV25-1,TRBD1,NA,TRBJ2-5,CASSDFRGRETQYF,TGTGCCAGCAGTGATTTCAGGGGGCGGGAGACCCAGTACTTC
TRBV5-1,TRBD1,once,TRBJ2-7,CASSPGTGIYEQYF,TGCGCCAGCAGCCCCGGGACAGGGATTTACGAGCAGTACTTC